This TCR beta chain comes out of a study of blood T cell repertoires in COVID-19. The table came from immunoSEQ multiplex PCR; TCRdb's copy has only in-frame clones and leaves some out. Of roughly 140,000 clones in the sample, just under 85% were seen once. Trimming stripped 0 bases from V and 0 bases from J, with 6 bases between. The CDR3 length is 15 residues. Germline V gene sequence: CDR1 LGHNA, CDR2 YNFKEQ. The sequenced sample was PBMCs or T cells enriched from blood (not recorded which). The sequence was collected from a woman between 40 and 50 years old who had recovered from COVID-19. V and J are TRBV4-2 and TRBJ2-1; D gene unclear. This CDR3 reads CASSQDSPSYNEQFF. CDR3 in DNA: TGTGCCAGCAGCCAAGACTCCCCCTCCTACAATGAGCAGTTCTTC.